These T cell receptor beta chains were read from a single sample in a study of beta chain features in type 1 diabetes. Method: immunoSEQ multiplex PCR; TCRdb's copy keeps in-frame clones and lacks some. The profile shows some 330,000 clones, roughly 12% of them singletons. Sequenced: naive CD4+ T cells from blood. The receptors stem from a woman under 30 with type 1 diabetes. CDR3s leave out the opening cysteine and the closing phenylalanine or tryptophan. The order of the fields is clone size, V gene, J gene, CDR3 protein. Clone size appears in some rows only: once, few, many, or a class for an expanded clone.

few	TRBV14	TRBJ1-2	ASSQDRAYGYT
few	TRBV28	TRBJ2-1	ASSVVVSGATTQF
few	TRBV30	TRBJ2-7	AWRGTGSEQY
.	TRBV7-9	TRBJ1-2	ASSVPAGQQYGYT
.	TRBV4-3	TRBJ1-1	ASSQDGRNTEAF
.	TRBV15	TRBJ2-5	ATSRDSGGDLYQETQY
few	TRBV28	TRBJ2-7	ASSPPSGVTYEQY
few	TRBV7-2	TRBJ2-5	ASTRQETQY
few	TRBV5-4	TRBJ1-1	ASSLDYRGTYTEAF
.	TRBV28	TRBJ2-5	ASISGADSQETQY
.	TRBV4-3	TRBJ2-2	ATRTGTRYTGELF
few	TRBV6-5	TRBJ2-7	ASSTGQGQY
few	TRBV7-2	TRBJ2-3	ASSSSGSSPDTQY
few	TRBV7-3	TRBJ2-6	ASSPPWGTGANVLT